These 14 T cell receptor beta chains came from one sample sequenced in a study of T cell changes during pregnancy in multiple sclerosis. Clones were read by immunoSEQ multiplex PCR, and TCRdb kept only the in-frame ones, dropping some. The sample lists about 30,000 clones; approximately 94% were seen once. Sequences were derived from CD8+ T cells from peripheral blood mononuclear cells, sampled before pregnancy. The receptors come from a female donor with multiple sclerosis, enrolled in a pregnancy study.

This chain uses TRBV21-1 with TRBJ1-3; the table's D gene call, TRBD1, was not cross checked with the DNA. TRBV21-1 represents a pseudogene. The CDR3 covers 19 residues. In DNA form, the CDR3 reads TGTGCCAGCAGCAAAGGAGGGACAGGGGGCGCCGGCTCTGGAAACACCATATATTTT. It is translated as CASSKGGTGGAGSGNTIYF.

This clone was seen once. J is TRBJ2-1 and V is TRBV6-1; 8 bases fit TRBD2. This CDR3 has 15 amino acids. The V gene's germline CDR1 is MNHNS and CDR2 SASEGT. The trim removed 1 base at V and 6 bases at J, leaving 5 bases unmatched. The CDR3 region is CASSEDDGRANEQFF. The CDR3 DNA reads TGTGCCAGCAGTGAAGATGACGGGAGGGCCAATGAGCAGTTCTTC.

The V call is TRBV5-6, the J call TRBJ1-2, with TRBD1 identical over 9 bases. V lost 2 bases and J lost 4; bases outside the gene matches: 9. CDR1 is SGHDT, CDR2 YYEEEE, per germline. This CDR3 has 16 residues. The CDR3 protein is CASSFTGQGPLYGYTF. The CDR3 nucleotides are TGTGCCAGCAGCTTCACCGGACAGGGGCCTCTCTATGGCTACACCTTC.

The chain employs TRBV7-8 and TRBJ1-4; TRBD1 aligns across 7 bases. CDR1 SGHVS and CDR2 FQNEAQ come from the germline V gene. The length of the CDR3 is 15 residues. V shed 5 bases, J shed 0 bases, and the junction held 3 bases outside the gene matches. The CDR3 nucleotides read TGTGCCAGCAGCCTCGACAGGGCAACTAATGAAAAACTGTTTTTT. It specifies CASSLDRATNEKLFF. Using reference TRBV7-8 and TRBJ1-4 for the parts outside the CDR3, the full variable domain is GAGVSQSPRYKVAKRGQDVALRCDPISGHVSLFWYQQALGQGPEFLTYFQNEAQLDKSGLPSDRFFAERPEGSVSTLKIQRTQQEDSAVYLCASSLDRATNEKLFFGSGTQLSVL.

This clone has a handful of counts. This chain joins TRBV10-3 and TRBJ1-3; 7 positions match TRBD1. This CDR3 comprises 14 residues. Germline V CDR1 and CDR2: ENHRY, SYGVKD. V lost 8 bases, J lost 8 bases, and 12 bases stayed unmatched. CDR3 residues: CAISSLDRADTIYF. The DNA of the CDR3 is TGTGCCATCTCATCCCTCGACAGGGCGGACACCATATATTTT.

This chain joins TRBV29-1 and TRBJ2-1, with a tentative D call TRBD1 (6 bases). The germline V and J ends were trimmed by 0 bases and 2 bases, with 11 bases remaining between them. Germline CDR1 reads SQVTM; CDR2 reads ANQGSEA. This CDR3 has 15 amino acids. In DNA, the CDR3 is TGCAGCGTTGAAGATCGGACAGCCACCTACAATGAGCAGTTCTTC. It codes for CSVEDRTATYNEQFF.

This rearrangement joins TRBV7-9 to TRBJ2-7, with a tentative D call TRBD2 (6 bases). Germline lookup yields CDR1 SEHNR and CDR2 FQNEAQ (reference sequence). V lost 11 bases to trimming and J lost 5 bases, with 16 bases between them. The CDR3 has 12 residues. The CDR3 loop is CAGSPGGDEQYF. The CDR3 DNA is TGTGCCGGCTCCCCCGGGGGAGACGAGCAGTACTTC.

This clone was seen only once. J is TRBJ1-2 and V is TRBV9; D remains ambiguous. The ends were cut back, 3 bases at V and 8 bases at J, with 8 bases in the middle. The CDR3 is 11 residues long. CDR1 and CDR2 (germline): SGDLS, YYNGEE. Here the CDR3 reads CASSARRGYTF. CDR3 nucleotide sequence: TGTGCCAGCAGCGCCCGGCGGGGCTACACCTTC.

V is TRBV28 and J is TRBJ2-7, with D perhaps matching TRBD2 (5 bases). CDR1 and CDR2 from the germline V gene are MDHEN and SYDVKM. The germline V and J ends were trimmed by 6 bases and 2 bases, with 20 bases remaining between them. The length of the CDR3 is 16 residues. Here the CDR3 DNA reads TGTGCCAGCAGCCGTAACCCGGGATCGTATACCTACGAGCAGTACTTC. Its protein product is CASSRNPGSYTYEQYF.

The gene calls are TRBV14 and TRBJ1-3, with a tentative D call TRBD1 (5 bases). Trimming pared 2 bases from V and 4 bases from J, leaving 15 bases between. Germline V lookup: CDR1 SGHDN, CDR2 FVKESK. This CDR3 region has 16 residues. The CDR3 region is CASSQLGGTQGNTIYF. The CDR3 DNA reads TGTGCCAGCAGCCAACTGGGCGGGACTCAAGGAAACACCATATATTTT.

This clone was observed a handful of times. This chain links TRBV6-1 with TRBJ1-6, with D tentatively TRBD1 (5 bases). The germline V and J ends were trimmed by 10 bases and 4 bases, with 11 bases remaining between them. Per germline, CDR1 MNHNS and CDR2 SASEGT. CDR3 size: 13 residues. The chain's CDR3 is CATSTDYNSPLHF. The DNA of the CDR3 is TGTGCCACCTCGACAGATTATAATTCACCCCTCCACTTT.

The chain is built from TRBV7-2 and TRBJ1-1; 7 positions agree with TRBD1. This CDR3 spans 15 amino acids. V was clipped by 6 bases and J by 1 base; unmatched bases: 8. Germline V gene sequence: CDR1 SGHTA, CDR2 FQGNSA. This CDR3 reads CASRTGNPANTEAFF. In DNA form, the CDR3 reads TGTGCCAGCAGGACAGGGAATCCGGCGAACACTGAAGCTTTCTTT. The full variable domain, completed using reference TRBV7-2 and TRBJ1-1, is GAGVSQSPSNKVTEKGKDVELRCDPISGHTALYWYRQSLGQGLEFLIYFQGNSAPDKSGLPSDRFSAERTGGSVSTLTIQRTQQEDSAVYLCASRTGNPANTEAFFGQGTRLTVV.

The chain has TRBV19 and TRBJ1-1; D unresolved. Germline lookup yields CDR1 LNHDA and CDR2 SQIVND (reference sequence). The CDR3 is 11 amino acids. Trimming cost V 3 bases and J 4 bases, with 3 bases left between them. The CDR3 coding sequence is TGTGCCAGTAGTATCGTCACTGAAGCTTTCTTT. It is translated as CASSIVTEAFF.

This clone was observed a few times. CDR3 sequence (DNA): TGTGCCAGCAGCCAACTAAGCGGGAGCTCCGGGGAGCTGTTTTTT. As protein: CASSQLSGSSGELFF. V is TRBV4-2 and J is TRBJ2-2; TRBD2 aligns across 8 bases. Trimming removed 2 bases from V and 6 bases from J; junction bases left unmatched: 5. The CDR3 is made up of 15 amino acids. Germline values: CDR1 LGHNA, CDR2 YNFKEQ.